What follows are 15 T cell receptor beta chains derived from one specimen sequenced in a study of T cells in Graves' hyperthyroidism and ophthalmopathy. Amplified TCR beta CDR3 regions derived from RNA transcripts. The TCR CDR3 was amplified in a first-round RT-PCR using the HTBI primer set. Via MiXCR, TCRdb re-called the multiplex PCR reads, giving one row per CDR3 protein. Of fewer than 600,000 distinct CDR3 sequences listed, approximately 15% are singletons. The sequencing input was blood. These receptors came from a young woman with Graves' hyperthyroidism.

The V and J genes are TRBV7-8 and TRBJ2-6, with 7 positions matching TRBD1. Trimming removed 3 bases from V and 0 bases from J; junction bases left unmatched: 2. CDR1 SGHVS and CDR2 FQNEAQ come from the germline V gene. This CDR3 has 16 residues. CDR3 in amino acids: CASSFGQVSGANVLTF. In DNA, the CDR3 is TGTGCCAGCAGCTTCGGACAGGTCTCTGGGGCCAACGTCCTGACTTTC.

This clonotype has more than one count but fewer than ten. This chain connects TRBV6-1 to TRBJ1-5; 10 bases are shared with TRBD1. With V trimmed by 7 bases and J by 11 bases, 8 bases remained unmatched. The germline gives CDR1 MNHNS, CDR2 SASEGT. CDR3 length: 13 residues. The CDR3 reads CASTRQGAISQHF. Written as DNA, the CDR3 is TGTGCCAGCACCCGACAGGGGGCGATTTCCCAGCATTTT.

Ten or more counts support this clonotype. The chain carries TRBV30 and TRBJ2-3; D tentatively fits TRBD1 or TRBD2 (5 bases each). The CDR3 is 12 amino acids. CDR1 is GTSNPN, CDR2 SVGIG, per germline (reference sequence). V was clipped by 8 bases and J by 4 bases, with 13 bases between them. The CDR3 DNA follows: TGTGCCCGGGGCGACGCGGCAGATACGCAGTATTTT. This sequence encodes CARGDAADTQYF.

In its sample, this clonotype was seen a few times. V gene TRBV19 combines with J gene TRBJ2-2; possible D gene TRBD1, 6 bases. Trimming took 6 bases from V and 1 from J, leaving 18 bases between them. The germline CDR1 and CDR2 sequences are LNHDA and SQIVND (reference sequence). The length of the CDR3 is 17 residues. This CDR3 reads CASRRWTVFENTGELFF. The CDR3, as DNA: TGTGCCAGTAGACGGTGGACAGTTTTCGAGAACACCGGGGAGCTGTTTTTT.

This clonotype was observed at least ten times. This chain links TRBV2 with TRBJ2-7, with TRBD1 matching 11 bases. This CDR3 spans 12 amino acids. Germline loops: CDR1 SNHLY, CDR2 FYNNEI. J lost 5 bases, V lost 6 bases, and 0 bases had no gene match. This CDR3 reads CASRGQGDEQYF. CDR3 sequence (DNA): TGTGCCAGCAGGGGACAGGGGGACGAGCAGTACTTC.

This clonotype has just one count. The chain combines TRBV6-5 with TRBJ1-1, with a possible D match to TRBD1 (5 bases). Trimming removed 2 bases from V and 4 bases from J, with 17 bases in between. CDR3 length: 16 amino acids. Germline loops: CDR1 MNHEY, CDR2 SVGAGI. CDR3 amino acids: CASSYTPQGWATEAFF. The CDR3 DNA sequence: TGTGCCAGCAGTTACACCCCCCAGGGCTGGGCCACTGAAGCTTTCTTT.

This clonotype was detected many times. The CDR3 DNA reads TGTGCCAGCAGCTCATGGACCTCGAACACCGGGGAGCTGTTTTTT. Residues: CASSSWTSNTGELFF. The chain employs TRBV9 and TRBJ2-2, with D unresolved. Germline V gives CDR1 SGDLS, CDR2 YYNGEE. V lost 4 bases, J lost 0 bases, and 10 bases lay in between. The CDR3 is 15 amino acids.

This sequence joins TRBV18 and TRBJ2-5; TRBD2 might be the D (5 bases). V lost 2 bases, J lost 7 bases, and 11 bases lay in between. The CDR3 totals 13 residues. Germline CDR1 KGHSH, CDR2 LQKENI. DNA of the CDR3: TGTGCCAGCTCACCAGGGCCCCGGGGGACCCAGTACTTC. It codes for CASSPGPRGTQYF. The full variable domain, completed using reference TRBV18 and TRBJ2-5, is NAGVMQNPRHLVRRRGQEARLRCSPMKGHSHVYWYRQLPEEGLKFMVYLQKENIIDESGMPKERFSAEFPKEGPSILRIQQVVRGDSAAYFCASSPGPRGTQYFGPGTRLLVL.

In regard to this clonotype: This may arise from a read error, as a much more abundant clone is one base away. The rearrangement links TRBV20-1 to TRBJ1-1; no clear D. This CDR3 is 13 amino acids long. Germline CDR1 is DFQATT and CDR2 is SNEGSKA (reference sequence). The CDR3 nucleotides are TGCAGTGCTAGACCGGCCCGCGACACTGAAGCTTGCTTT. It codes for CSARPARDTEACF.

The chain uses TRBV30 and TRBJ1-2; the match to TRBD1 covers 7 bases. The CDR3 is 15 residues long. Trimming took 0 bases from V and 1 from J; bases not matched to a gene: 5. Germline CDR1 is GTSNPN and CDR2 is SVGIG (reference sequence). The CDR3 DNA is TGTGCCTGGAGTGTATACGGGACAGATAACTATGGCTACACCTTC. As protein: CAWSVYGTDNYGYTF.

This clonotype was counted only a few times. The chain couples TRBV4-1 to TRBJ2-3, with 9 bases identical to TRBD2. The J segment lost 0 bases and the V segment lost 1 base, leaving 5 bases of the junction unmatched. The CDR3 spans 17 residues. Germline CDR1 and CDR2: MGHRA and YSYEKL. The CDR3 is CASSQVSSGASTDTQYF. CDR3 DNA: TGCGCCAGCAGCCAAGTGTCTAGCGGGGCTAGCACAGATACGCAGTATTTT.

This clonotype appeared many times. This sequence joins TRBV6-1 and TRBJ1-4; TRBD1 is a possible D gene (5 bases). The CDR3 has 14 residues. Germline V gene lookup returns CDR1 MNHNS and CDR2 SASEGT. V lost 6 bases and J 4 bases, leaving 12 bases between the germline ends. The CDR3 bases are TGTGCCAGCAGCGCAGGGAGTTATAATGAAAAACTGTTTTTT. Translation: CASSAGSYNEKLFF.

This clonotype occurred a few times. The genes are TRBV4-1 and TRBJ1-1; weak D call: TRBD1 (6 bases). This CDR3 has 15 amino acids. V was shortened by 2 bases and J by 0 bases, with 10 bases between the two germline ends. Per germline, CDR1 MGHRA and CDR2 YSYEKL. The CDR3 nucleotides read TGCGCCAGCAGCCAAACCCGGACAGTGAACACTGAAGCTTTCTTT. It yields the protein CASSQTRTVNTEAFF.

Many counts were recorded for this clonotype. This chain links TRBV5-6 with TRBJ2-1; D might be TRBD1 (5 bases). Trimming removed 0 bases at V and 8 bases at J, with 12 bases between. The CDR3 sequence is 14 residues long. CDR1 and CDR2 from the germline V gene are SGHDT and YYEEEE. This CDR3 reads CASSLVDSADEQFF. The CDR3 nucleotides read TGTGCCAGCAGCTTGGTTGACAGTGCGGATGAGCAGTTCTTC. The whole variable domain, remainder taken from reference TRBV5-6 and TRBJ2-1, is DAGVTQSPTHLIKTRGQQVTLRCSPKSGHDTVSWYQQALGQGPQFIFQYYEEEERQRGNFPDRFSGHQFPNYSSELNVNALLLGDSALYLCASSLVDSADEQFFGPGTRLTVL.

V is TRBV4-1 and J is TRBJ1-4; D is uncertain. The germline V gene has CDR1 MGHRA and CDR2 YSYEKL. There are 12 residues in the CDR3. The V and J ends lost 1 base and 11 bases respectively, with 8 bases between them. The CDR3 loop is CASSQVGWKLFF. The CDR3 nucleotides are TGCGCCAGCAGCCAAGTAGGATGGAAACTGTTTTTT.